A selection of T cell receptor beta chains follows, all from one sample in a study of OX40 agonist ivuxolimab in advanced cancers. Sequenced by immunoSEQ multiplex PCR; TCRdb stores in-frame clones only, minus some. The repertoire includes around 80,000 clones, around 86% of them detected once, and more than 0.5% sits in the top ten. Specimen: CD4+ or CD8+ T cells sorted from blood, collected in a trial of the OX40 agonist ivuxolimab. The source of these receptors is an adult with an advanced solid tumor such as melanoma, head and neck, liver or kidney cancer. Both conserved end residues are part of each CDR3. The order of the fields is J gene, D gene, V gene, clone size, CDR3 protein, CDR3 DNA. A D gene is named only where the DNA matches it firmly. Clone size is not always given. Where it is, it says once, few, many or a class for expanded clones.

J gene: TRBJ2-5; D gene: TRBD2; V gene: TRBV19; clone size: once; CDR3 protein: CASSRGLAGEETQYF; CDR3 DNA: TGTGCCAGTAGCAGGGGACTAGCGGGAGAAGAGACCCAGTACTTC
J gene: TRBJ1-5; D gene: -; V gene: TRBV6-1; clone size: -; CDR3 protein: CASREFRQSNQPQHF; CDR3 DNA: TGTGCCAGCAGGGAATTCCGACAGAGCAATCAGCCCCAGCATTTT
J gene: TRBJ1-1; D gene: -; V gene: TRBV6-5; clone size: -; CDR3 protein: CASSYMNTEAFF; CDR3 DNA: TGTGCCAGCAGCTATATGAACACTGAAGCTTTCTTT
J gene: TRBJ2-1; D gene: TRBD2; V gene: TRBV18; clone size: -; CDR3 protein: CASSPRVAGGDNEQFF; CDR3 DNA: TGTGCCAGCTCCCCCAGAGTAGCGGGAGGGGACAATGAGCAGTTCTTC
J gene: TRBJ2-3; D gene: -; V gene: TRBV7-9; clone size: -; CDR3 protein: CASSLTVVSETLDTQYF; CDR3 DNA: TGTGCCAGCAGCTTAACGGTGGTTAGCGAGACCCTAGATACGCAGTATTTT
J gene: TRBJ2-1; D gene: TRBD2; V gene: TRBV7-9; clone size: -; CDR3 protein: CASIELAGGPNEQFF; CDR3 DNA: TGTGCCAGCATCGAACTAGCGGGAGGCCCCAATGAGCAGTTCTTC
J gene: TRBJ1-4; D gene: -; V gene: TRBV5-6; clone size: -; CDR3 protein: CASSWQGSNEKLFF; CDR3 DNA: TGTGCCAGCAGCTGGCAGGGGTCTAATGAAAAACTGTTTTTT
J gene: TRBJ2-3; D gene: -; V gene: TRBV5-6; clone size: once; CDR3 protein: CASSLGPEDTQYF; CDR3 DNA: TGTGCCAGCAGCTTGGGACCGGAGGATACGCAGTATTTT
J gene: TRBJ2-5; D gene: TRBD2; V gene: TRBV9; clone size: -; CDR3 protein: CASSPGTSGETQYF; CDR3 DNA: TGTGCCAGCAGCCCAGGGACTAGCGGGGAGACCCAGTACTTC
J gene: TRBJ1-2; D gene: -; V gene: TRBV2; clone size: -; CDR3 protein: CASSEGNYGYTF; CDR3 DNA: TGTGCCAGCAGTGAGGGAAACTATGGCTACACCTTC
J gene: TRBJ1-4; D gene: -; V gene: TRBV7-8; clone size: once; CDR3 protein: CASSLPLNEKLFF; CDR3 DNA: TGTGCCAGCAGCTTACCGCTGAATGAAAAACTGTTTTTT
J gene: TRBJ1-4; D gene: -; V gene: TRBV6-1; clone size: -; CDR3 protein: CASIPAPDTNEKLFF; CDR3 DNA: TGTGCCAGCATCCCCGCACCGGACACTAATGAAAAACTGTTTTTT
J gene: TRBJ2-1; D gene: TRBD2; V gene: TRBV19; clone size: -; CDR3 protein: CASSIRTSGEYNEQFF; CDR3 DNA: TGTGCCAGTAGTATTCGGACTAGCGGGGAATACAATGAGCAGTTCTTC
J gene: TRBJ2-2; D gene: TRBD2; V gene: TRBV4-1; clone size: once; CDR3 protein: CASSQPPGLDYKGELFF; CDR3 DNA: TGCGCCAGCAGCCAACCCCCGGGACTAGACTATAAGGGGGAGCTGTTTTTT
J gene: TRBJ1-1; D gene: -; V gene: TRBV7-8; clone size: -; CDR3 protein: CASSFSGAGNTEAFF; CDR3 DNA: TGTGCCAGCAGCTTTTCCGGGGCGGGGAACACTGAAGCTTTCTTT
J gene: TRBJ1-2; D gene: -; V gene: TRBV5-1; clone size: -; CDR3 protein: CASRGDTYGYTF; CDR3 DNA: TGCGCCAGCCGCGGGGACACCTATGGCTACACCTTC
J gene: TRBJ2-1; D gene: -; V gene: TRBV9; clone size: -; CDR3 protein: CARSASNSYNEQFF; CDR3 DNA: TGTGCCAGATCAGCCTCCAACTCCTACAATGAGCAGTTCTTC
J gene: TRBJ2-2; D gene: TRBD1; V gene: TRBV9; clone size: -; CDR3 protein: CASSVGQGSTGELFF; CDR3 DNA: TGTGCCAGCAGCGTGGGACAGGGGTCCACCGGGGAGCTGTTTTTT
J gene: TRBJ2-3; D gene: -; V gene: TRBV5-4; clone size: -; CDR3 protein: CASSLAIDKKTQYF; CDR3 DNA: TGTGCCAGCAGCTTGGCCATAGACAAAAAAACGCAGTATTTT
J gene: TRBJ2-1; D gene: TRBD1; V gene: TRBV5-1; clone size: -; CDR3 protein: CASSVTGQENEQFF; CDR3 DNA: TGCGCCAGCAGCGTTACGGGACAGGAGAATGAGCAGTTCTTC
J gene: TRBJ1-1; D gene: -; V gene: TRBV15; clone size: -; CDR3 protein: CATSRVPYAAEAFF; CDR3 DNA: TGTGCCACCAGCAGAGTCCCCTATGCTGCTGAAGCTTTCTTT
J gene: TRBJ2-7; D gene: TRBD1; V gene: TRBV5-1; clone size: -; CDR3 protein: CASSSLTGTSYEQYF; CDR3 DNA: TGCGCCAGCAGCTCCCTGACAGGGACCTCCTACGAGCAGTACTTC
J gene: TRBJ1-6; D gene: -; V gene: TRBV6-6; clone size: -; CDR3 protein: CASTRFDRTGSPLHF; CDR3 DNA: TGTGCCAGCACCCGCTTCGACAGGACGGGATCACCCCTCCACTTT
J gene: TRBJ2-3; D gene: TRBD2; V gene: TRBV19; clone size: -; CDR3 protein: CASSDGGAGQDTQYF; CDR3 DNA: TGTGCCAGTAGTGACGGGGGGGCCGGTCAGGATACGCAGTATTTT
J gene: TRBJ2-1; D gene: TRBD2; V gene: TRBV5-1; clone size: -; CDR3 protein: CASSFGTSGYNEQFF; CDR3 DNA: TGCGCCAGCAGCTTTGGCACTAGCGGTTACAATGAGCAGTTCTTC
J gene: TRBJ2-1; D gene: -; V gene: TRBV5-4; clone size: -; CDR3 protein: CASSSRGGNEQFF; CDR3 DNA: TGTGCCAGCAGCTCACGAGGTGGGAATGAGCAGTTCTTC
J gene: TRBJ1-2; D gene: -; V gene: TRBV2; clone size: -; CDR3 protein: CASSEGSAGRSGYTF; CDR3 DNA: TGTGCCAGCAGTGAAGGTTCGGCAGGGAGGAGCGGCTACACCTTC
J gene: TRBJ1-3; D gene: -; V gene: TRBV19; clone size: -; CDR3 protein: CASSIRQKPSGNTIYF; CDR3 DNA: TGTGCCAGTAGTATCCGACAGAAGCCTTCTGGAAACACCATATATTTT
J gene: TRBJ1-6; D gene: -; V gene: TRBV4-1; clone size: -; CDR3 protein: CASSPSGGYNSPLHF; CDR3 DNA: TGCGCCAGCAGCCCCTCCGGGGGTTATAATTCACCCCTCCACTTT
J gene: TRBJ2-5; D gene: -; V gene: TRBV19; clone size: once; CDR3 protein: CASSIGGQTETQYF; CDR3 DNA: TGTGCCAGTAGTATAGGGGGTCAGACAGAGACCCAGTACTTC
J gene: TRBJ1-5; D gene: -; V gene: TRBV6-5; clone size: once; CDR3 protein: CASSSDLYSNQPQHF; CDR3 DNA: TGTGCCAGCAGTTCGGATCTATATAGCAATCAGCCCCAGCATTTT
J gene: TRBJ2-3; D gene: -; V gene: TRBV11-2; clone size: -; CDR3 protein: CASSERSWSTDTQYF; CDR3 DNA: TGTGCCAGCAGCGAAAGATCCTGGAGCACAGATACGCAGTATTTT
J gene: TRBJ1-2; D gene: -; V gene: TRBV19; clone size: -; CDR3 protein: CASSSDRNYGYTF; CDR3 DNA: TGTGCCAGTAGTTCCGACAGAAACTATGGCTACACCTTC
J gene: TRBJ2-1; D gene: TRBD1; V gene: TRBV29-1; clone size: -; CDR3 protein: CSTRQGSGGFF; CDR3 DNA: TGCAGCACGAGACAGGGCTCCGGCGGGTTCTTC
J gene: TRBJ2-3; D gene: TRBD2; V gene: TRBV27; clone size: -; CDR3 protein: CATQTRRVAGATDTQYF; CDR3 DNA: TGTGCCACCCAAACTCGACGCGTAGCGGGAGCCACAGATACGCAGTATTTT
J gene: TRBJ1-1; D gene: TRBD1; V gene: TRBV18; clone size: -; CDR3 protein: CASSYRGGGTEAFF; CDR3 DNA: TGTGCCAGCTCGTACAGGGGGGGAGGCACTGAAGCTTTCTTT
J gene: TRBJ1-2; D gene: TRBD1; V gene: TRBV7-8; clone size: -; CDR3 protein: CASSVTSGGGLGYGYTF; CDR3 DNA: TGTGCCAGCAGCGTTACCTCAGGGGGAGGCCTCGGCTATGGCTACACCTTC